This TCR beta chain was sequenced during a study of cytotoxic CD8 clonotypes in ibrutinib-treated CLL. Study-level information: When averaged across all of the samples, the counts came to 255,043 productive templates and about 100,000 productive rearrangements. Study observations and caveats: Public clonotypes, an uncommon group, contracted or remained stable on treatment.

Germline-derived CDR1 and CDR2 are MGHRA and YSYEKL. With 4 bases clipped from V and 0 bases from J, the junction kept 9 bases outside the gene matches. This CDR3 is built from 16 residues. Remarks on this clone: Its antigen is unidentified.

The assay was immunoSEQ multiplex PCR, and TCRdb's table has in-frame clones only and misses some. Of approximately 200,000 clones in the sample, over 60% were seen once. The rearrangement links TRBV4-1 to TRBJ2-7; 7 bases match TRBD2. Source: PBMCs, taken after 24 months of ibrutinib treatment. The receptor was isolated from a human donor with chronic lymphocytic leukemia. The DNA for the CDR3 is TGCGCCAGCAGCCTAGAGCCGGGGACTAACTCCTACGAGCAGTACTTC. Translation: CASSLEPGTNSYEQYF.